This entry describes one T cell receptor beta chain. Its specific antigen is unknown. One base away there is no much larger clone; base qualities are not given. Other DNA sequences in the sample encode the same CDR3. This sample is part of a study of blood T cell repertoires in COVID-19 (dated by TCRdb to 2020 to 2021). At the level of the whole study: Recovered participants in ImmuneRACE Cohort 3 were defined as having two consecutive negative NP/OP PCR tests, clearance from a healthcare professional, or resolution of symptoms. The collaborator samples originated in the United States, Italy and Spain and spanned the acute and convalescent phases of COVID-19. The prospective study material was composed of cDNA or gDNA derived from T cells, B-cell-depleted T cells, or PBMCs. The dataset comprised deeply sampled blood TCRbeta repertoires from subjects exposed to, actively infected with, or recovered from COVID-19. The repertoires were made available in a free public database intended to serve as a resource for research on the immune response to SARS-CoV-2. The samples were drawn from the first 160 participants of the ongoing ImmuneRACE study and from 1,254 subjects provided by 6 global collaborators. The sample metadata nearly always contained a de-identified subject ID, COVID-19 status, age in years and sex. Where available, HLA class I and class II types were taken from metadata supplied by the sample provider and were not determined by assay-based typing.

The CDR3 runs 14 residues from the cysteine to the phenylalanine. The read is trimmed to its CDR3 DNA, 42 bases read in frame from base 1. V was cut back by 3 bases and J by 2 bases, leaving a gap of 8 bases between them. The CDR1 and CDR2 encoded by the germline V gene (reference sequence) are MNHEY and SMNVEV. TCRbeta CDR3 regions were amplified from genomic DNA using the immunoSEQ Assay, a bias-controlled multiplex PCR. The published analysis was carried out like this. The number of nucleated cells in each sample was estimated by amplification of reference gene primers within the assay. Sequence reads were collapsed and filtered to measure the absolute abundance of every unique TCRbeta CDR3 rearrangement. Productive Simpson clonality was computed per sample as the square root of Simpson's diversity index over productive rearrangements. TCRdb took over this immuneACCESS table, retaining in-frame rearrangements with V and J assigned. Such tables are incomplete; in checked studies, under half of the missing clones stem from an unresolved V gene, and the remainder is unexplained. Clonal size and the V and J genes are those of that table, whereas D and trimming came from the DNA. The table for this sample lists about 190,000 clones; around 87% of them were counted only once. Around 23% of the sample rests with the top ten.

Study-level results and caveats: The amount of clinical and demographic metadata varied by source and participant and was provided uncurated.

Participants in the prospective study were aged about 18 to 100 years, lived in about two dozen United States geographic areas, and enrolled through a virtual design. Cohort assignment in the prospective study relied on participant-reported clinical history from a screening survey and a study questionnaire. In the prospective study, mobile phlebotomists collected whole blood, serum and a nasopharyngeal or oropharyngeal swab from each participant. Additional blood draws and questionnaires over an approximately 2-month period could optionally be provided by prospective study participants. Before DNA extraction, prospective study blood samples were shipped either frozen or at room temperature.

This receptor was obtained from a woman between 35 and 50 years old in a cohort exposed to, infected with or recovered from COVID-19 (not recorded which). Sequences were obtained from PBMCs or T cells enriched from blood (not recorded which). The chain is made from TRBV27 and TRBJ1-5, with TRBD1 perhaps the D gene, on 5 matching bases. The CDR3 corresponds to CASSLGGGNQPQHF. The base sequence is TGTGCCAGCAGTTTGGGGGGGGGCAATCAGCCCCAGCATTTT.